This passage covers 5 T cell receptor beta chains from one sample sequenced in a study of long-term antiretroviral therapy in people with HIV. The libraries were made with immunoSEQ v3.0 at survey level. The method was immunoSEQ multiplex PCR; TCRdb's version includes in-frame clones alone and lacks a portion of them. The sample records over 20,000 clones, around 86% being singletons. Material: unsorted PBMCs, obtained 1.9 years after starting antiretroviral therapy. These receptor sequences come from a woman in her 30s with HIV.

V and J are TRBV5-1 and TRBJ1-2, with a weak D call TRBD1 (5 bases). This CDR3 comprises 15 residues. Germline V lookup: CDR1 SGHRS, CDR2 YFSETQ. The V end lost 0 bases, the J end lost 7 bases, and 16 bases lay between the germline ends. The CDR3 DNA follows: TGCGCCAGCAGCTTGGTGGGTGGGACCTCGTCTGGCTACACCTTC. Encoded protein: CASSLVGGTSSGYTF.

The chain carries TRBV5-1 and TRBJ1-1; D might be TRBD1 (6 bases). V lost 1 base, J lost 3 bases, and 13 bases lay in between. CDR1 and CDR2 (germline): SGHRS, YFSETQ. The CDR3 extends over 15 amino acids. CDR3 amino acids: CASSLIEAGDTEAFF. CDR3 coding DNA: TGCGCCAGCAGCTTGATAGAAGCAGGGGACACTGAAGCTTTCTTT.

The V and J genes are TRBV5-1 and TRBJ1-1; TRBD1 matches 11 bases. From germline, CDR1 is SGHRS and CDR2 YFSETQ. The CDR3 has 15 amino acids. V shed 3 bases and J 3 bases; nucleotides not matched to a gene: 4. CDR3 amino acids: CASSSGQGGYTEAFF. The CDR3 nucleotides are TGCGCCAGCAGCTCGGGACAGGGGGGTTACACTGAAGCTTTCTTT.

This clone was observed once. The gene calls are TRBV9 and TRBJ2-2, with D tentatively TRBD1 or TRBD2 (5 bases each). From germline, CDR1 is SGDLS and CDR2 YYNGEE. The CDR3 loop spans 16 amino acids. The V and J ends lost 3 bases and 4 bases respectively, with 16 bases between them. The DNA for the CDR3 is TGTGCCAGCAGCGCCAGACAGTTTGGGGGCACCGGGGAGCTGTTTTTT. Translating it yields CASSARQFGGTGELFF.

The gene calls are TRBV12-5 and TRBJ2-5; 7 bases map to TRBD2. The length of the CDR3 is 14 residues. CDR1 LGHNT and CDR2 FRNRAP come from the germline V gene. V lost 6 bases to trimming and J lost 2 bases; unmatched junction nucleotides: 6. CDR3 sequence: CASGPGGLQETQYF. The CDR3 DNA sequence: TGTGCTAGTGGCCCTGGGGGACTACAAGAGACCCAGTACTTC.